The 27 T cell receptor beta chains given below trace back to one sample, sequenced in a study of blood T cell repertoires in COVID-19. The data were produced by immunoSEQ multiplex PCR, yet TCRdb's version contains in-frame clones alone and is incomplete. The sample includes about 270,000 clones, more than 75% seen only once; the top ten take around a tenth. Sequenced: peripheral blood. The origin of the receptors is a man aged 35 to 55 who had recovered from COVID-19.

The rearrangement links TRBV27 to TRBJ1-2; 9 positions match TRBD1. The germline CDR1 and CDR2 sequences are MNHEY and SMNVEV (reference sequence). This CDR3 contains 15 residues. J was trimmed by 3 bases and V by 0 bases; bases with no gene match: 2. The CDR3 DNA is TGTGCCAGCAGTTTATCCGGGACAGGGTACTATGGCTACACCTTC. It codes for CASSLSGTGYYGYTF.

The chain carries TRBV5-1 and TRBJ2-4; 9 bases fit TRBD2. Germline loops: CDR1 SGHRS, CDR2 YFSETQ. The CDR3 covers 17 residues. Unmatched junction bases numbered 8, after V lost 4 bases and J lost 0 bases. CDR3 loop: CASSPGHSGRAKNIQYF. The DNA for the CDR3 is TGCGCCAGCAGCCCCGGCCATAGCGGGAGAGCCAAAAACATTCAGTACTTC.

J is TRBJ2-5 and V is TRBV19, with 10 bases that match TRBD2. V trimming: 3 bases; J trimming: 4 bases; junction bases outside the gene matches: 8. The CDR3 extends over 16 amino acids. The germline V gene has CDR1 LNHDA and CDR2 SQIVND (reference sequence). CDR3 nucleotide sequence: TGTGCCAGTAGTATTTCCCCTAGCGGGGGCCTAGAGACCCAGTACTTC. It yields the protein CASSISPSGGLETQYF.

Details on this clone: One end of the junction varies from germline; a read error may be responsible. The chain links TRBV7-2 to TRBJ1-1; 9 nucleotides match TRBD1. Germline CDR1 and CDR2: SGHTA and FQGNSA. This CDR3 region has 16 residues. CDR3 protein: CASSLWGFSTGGKMEF. For the CDR3, the DNA is TGTGCCAGCAGCTTATGGGGGTTTTCGACAGGGGGAAAGATGGAGTTT. The full variable domain, rest sourced from reference TRBV7-2 and TRBJ1-1, is GAGVSQSPSNKVTEKGKDVELRCDPISGHTALYWYRQSLGQGLEFLIYFQGNSAPDKSGLPSDRFSAERTGGSVSTLTIQRTQQEDSAVYLCASSLWGFSTGGKMEFGQGTRLTVV.

The sample holds one count of this clone. This same CDR3 is encoded by further DNA sequences in the sample. The rearrangement links TRBV20-1 to TRBJ2-5; D gene ambiguous. Germline V gene data show CDR1 as DFQATT and CDR2 as SNEGSKA (reference sequence). The CDR3 length is 11 residues. V gave up 1 base and J gave up 4 bases, with 4 bases separating them. The CDR3 DNA reads as TGCAGTGCTAGAGTCCGAGAGACCCAGTACTTC. Translating gives CSARVRETQYF.

This clone was counted a single time. The V call is TRBV14, the J call TRBJ2-4; the match to TRBD1 covers 9 bases. The V gene end was trimmed by 3 bases and the J gene end by 7 bases; junction bases not matched to a gene: 10. The V gene's germline CDR1 is SGHDN and CDR2 FVKESK. The CDR3 has 16 amino acids. The CDR3 reads CASSQGQGRIRNIQYF. In DNA, the CDR3 is TGTGCCAGCAGCCAGGGACAGGGTCGGATTCGGAACATTCAGTACTTC.

This clone was counted only a few times. The chain couples TRBV7-9 to TRBJ1-1; D gene uncertain. V lost 1 base and J 0 bases, leaving 6 bases between the germline ends. The CDR3 runs 14 residues. The germline CDR1 and CDR2 sequences are SEHNR and FQNEAQ (reference sequence). CDR3: CASSLVALNTEAFF. CDR3 in DNA: TGTGCCAGCAGCTTAGTGGCTTTGAACACTGAAGCTTTCTTT.

The rearrangement joins TRBV6-5 to TRBJ2-2; TRBD2 agrees at 11 bases. This CDR3 is 15 amino acids long. Germline CDR1 MNHEY, CDR2 SVGAGI. The V gene end was trimmed by 6 bases and the J gene end by 6 bases; junction bases not matched to a gene: 6. CDR3 region: CASRISGRAAGELFF. The CDR3 DNA reads as TGTGCCAGCAGGATTAGCGGGAGGGCAGCCGGGGAGCTGTTTTTT.

This chain connects TRBV7-3 to TRBJ2-3; 8 positions agree with TRBD2. The CDR3 totals 19 residues. Germline-derived CDR1 and CDR2 are SGHTA and FQGTGA. The trim removed 5 bases at V and 5 bases at J, leaving 21 bases unmatched. CDR3 sequence reads: CASSLGVGAGGGTVDTQYF. The CDR3 nucleotides are TGTGCCAGCAGCCTGGGCGTAGGTGCGGGGGGAGGTACGGTAGATACGCAGTATTTT.

The V call is TRBV19, the J call TRBJ1-5, with TRBD1 matching 7 bases. V lost 7 bases to trimming and J lost 5 bases; unmatched junction nucleotides: 5. Germline V lookup: CDR1 LNHDA, CDR2 SQIVND (reference sequence). The CDR3 sequence is 13 residues long. This chain's CDR3 is CASTPTGHQPQHF. For the CDR3, the DNA is TGTGCCAGTACCCCGACAGGGCATCAGCCCCAGCATTTT.

This chain links TRBV30 with TRBJ2-7; the match to TRBD2 covers 8 bases. The CDR3 is 17 residues long. Per the germline V gene, CDR1 is GTSNPN and CDR2 is SVGIG (reference sequence). J lost 2 bases, V lost 0 bases, and 12 bases had no gene match. CDR3 nucleotide sequence: TGTGCCTGGAGTGTGGCGGGGGGCGGGACGGTCACCTACGAGCAGTACTTC. This sequence encodes CAWSVAGGGTVTYEQYF.

CDR3 DNA sequence: TGTGCCAGCAGCCAACCGGGACAGGCCTTTTACGAGCAGTACTTC. It translates to CASSQPGQAFYEQYF. The genes are TRBV3-1 (or the pseudogene TRBV3-2) and TRBJ2-7; 8 bases line up with TRBD1. This CDR3 is 15 amino acids long. With 2 bases clipped from V and 4 bases from J, the junction kept 7 bases outside the gene matches. CDR1 and CDR2 from the germline V gene are LGHDT and YNNKEL (reference sequence).

The gene calls are TRBV6-2 or TRBV6-3 and TRBJ2-1, with D possibly being TRBD2 (5 bases). From germline, CDR1 is MNHEY and CDR2 SVGEGT. V lost 0 bases, J lost 13 bases, and 25 bases lay in between. CDR3 size: 17 residues. CDR3 DNA: TGTGCCAGCAGTTACTCCGCCCCCCGGACTTTCCCCTTAGAACAGTTCTTC. Its translation: CASSYSAPRTFPLEQFF.

This clone was picked up one time. The V call is TRBV6-2 or TRBV6-3, the J call TRBJ1-5; weak D call: TRBD1 (6 bases). CDR3 length: 15 amino acids. Deletions cut 5 bases from V and 4 bases from J, with 15 bases between. Germline-derived CDR1 and CDR2 are MNHEY and SVGEGT. In nucleotides, the CDR3 is TGTGCCAGCAGTCCATCCGGGACACATAATCAGCCCCAGCATTTT. This codes for CASSPSGTHNQPQHF.

CDR3 in DNA: TGTGCCAGCAGCGCAGCGGGAGGCTACTCCTACAATGAGCAGTTCTTC. This gives the protein CASSAAGGYSYNEQFF. This rearrangement joins TRBV9 to TRBJ2-1; 9 positions match TRBD2. The germline V gene encodes CDR1 SGDLS and CDR2 YYNGEE. The CDR3 has 16 residues. After removal of 3 bases from V and 0 bases from J, the junction contained 4 bases not matched to a gene.

The table lists this clone with a count of one. This chain connects TRBV12-5 to TRBJ2-7; D is ambiguous. The V end lost 5 bases, the J end lost 5 bases, and 7 bases lay between the germline ends. This CDR3 region has 11 residues. From germline, CDR1 is LGHNT and CDR2 FRNRAP. DNA of the CDR3: TGTGCTAGTGGTCCCCGGGACGAGCAGTACTTC. It specifies CASGPRDEQYF. Based on the CDR3 plus reference TRBV12-5 and TRBJ2-7, the full variable domain is DARVTQTPRHKVTEMGQEVTMRCQPILGHNTVFWYRQTMMQGLELLAYFRNRAPLDDSGMPKDRFSAEMPDATLATLKIQPSEPRDSAVYFCASGPRDEQYFGPGTRLTVT.

V usage is TRBV5-4 and J usage is TRBJ1-4; 9 bases align to TRBD1. Germline-derived CDR1 and CDR2 are SGHNT and YYREEE (reference sequence). The CDR3 spans 16 residues. J lost 5 bases, V lost 4 bases, and 9 bases had no gene match. In nucleotides, the CDR3 is TGTGCCAGCAGCCACCTCACAGGGGGCGGGAATGAAAAACTGTTTTTT. Translation gives CASSHLTGGGNEKLFF.

The gene calls are TRBV10-2 and TRBJ2-1; possibly TRBD2 for D (7 bases). Trimming stripped 6 bases from V and 0 bases from J, with 21 bases between. This CDR3 is built from 18 residues. Germline V lookup: CDR1 WSHSY, CDR2 SAAADI. CDR3 DNA sequence: TGCGCCAGCAGCAAAGGGGGAGGGCCCCCCAGCTCCTACAATGAGCAGTTCTTC. Encoded protein: CASSKGGGPPSSYNEQFF.

V is TRBV29-1 and J is TRBJ1-1; TRBD1 aligns across 9 bases. The CDR3 runs 14 residues. The germline V gene has CDR1 SQVTM and CDR2 ANQGSEA. V lost 1 base, J lost 7 bases, and 7 bases stayed unmatched. CDR3 sequence (DNA): TGCAGCGTTGAAGGTAACAGGGGGCTGGGTGAAGCTTTCTTT. As protein: CSVEGNRGLGEAFF.

This clone was seen once. V is TRBV19 and J is TRBJ1-6, with 7 bases lining up with TRBD1. Germline-derived CDR1 and CDR2 are LNHDA and SQIVND (reference sequence). The CDR3 has 18 residues. V lost 5 bases, J lost 3 bases, and 13 bases stayed unmatched. CDR3 nucleotide sequence: TGTGCCAGTAGTTCAACCCGGGACAGCACCTTCTATAATTCACCCCTCCACTTT. This gives the protein CASSSTRDSTFYNSPLHF.

This CDR3 reads CASSLGAGGGHPDTQYF. The CDR3, as DNA: TGTGCCAGCAGCTTAGGGGCGGGCGGGGGGCACCCGGATACGCAGTATTTT. The J gene is TRBJ2-3, the V gene TRBV7-9, with TRBD2 matching over 8 bases. The germline V gene encodes CDR1 SEHNR and CDR2 FQNEAQ (reference sequence). Trimming took 1 base from V and 6 from J; bases not matched to a gene: 12. This CDR3 has 17 residues.

Notes on this clone: This specimen includes other DNA sequences encoding the same CDR3. This chain connects TRBV9 to TRBJ2-3, with 11 bases aligning to TRBD2. The CDR3 extends over 15 amino acids. The ends lost 3 bases at V and 4 bases at J; junction bases unmatched: 4. The germline V gene has CDR1 SGDLS and CDR2 YYNGEE. The DNA of the CDR3 is TGTGCCAGCAGCGATAGCGGGAGGGGCGCAGATACGCAGTATTTT. Its translation: CASSDSGRGADTQYF.

The chain is built from TRBV19 and TRBJ1-5; no firm D call. V lost 3 bases and J 4 bases, leaving 10 bases between the germline ends. This CDR3 has 14 amino acids. The germline gives CDR1 LNHDA, CDR2 SQIVND (reference sequence). The CDR3 nucleotides read TGTGCCAGTAGTATTAGTGCCACGAATCAGCCCCAGCATTTT. As protein: CASSISATNQPQHF.

The rearrangement links TRBV5-6 to TRBJ1-5; D is undetermined. The V end lost 4 bases, the J end lost 4 bases, and 15 bases lay between the germline ends. The CDR3 spans 15 residues. In germline, CDR1 is SGHDT, CDR2 YYEEEE. The CDR3 loop is CASSPRTFPNQPQHF. The DNA for the CDR3 is TGTGCCAGCAGCCCAAGGACTTTCCCAAATCAGCCCCAGCATTTT.

The V call is TRBV6-5, the J call TRBJ2-7, with D possibly being TRBD1 (5 bases). This CDR3 is 13 amino acids long. The V and J ends lost 2 bases and 0 bases respectively, with 5 bases between them. Germline V lookup: CDR1 MNHEY, CDR2 SVGAGI. The DNA of the CDR3 is TGTGCCAGCAGTTACACAGGCTCCTACGAGCAGTACTTC. Encoded protein: CASSYTGSYEQYF.

CDR3 coding DNA: TGTGCCAGCAGTTTCCCCAGGCGCACCGGGGAGCTGTTTTTT. Translation: CASSFPRRTGELFF. The chain uses TRBV27 and TRBJ2-2, with D unclear. Germline loops: CDR1 MNHEY, CDR2 SMNVEV (reference sequence). The CDR3 extends over 14 amino acids. With 3 bases removed from V and 4 bases from J, the gap between germline ends came to 9 bases.

The chain employs TRBV3-1 (or the pseudogene TRBV3-2) and TRBJ2-4; D possibly corresponds to TRBD1 (5 bases). CDR3 length equals 16 residues. Between the trimmed V and J ends, which lost 1 base and 2 bases, there was a span of 12 bases. Germline loops: CDR1 LGHDT, CDR2 YNNKEL (reference sequence). CDR3 nucleotides: TGTGCCAGCAGCCAAGTTCCAGACAGTACCAAAAACATTCAGTACTTC. It is translated as CASSQVPDSTKNIQYF.